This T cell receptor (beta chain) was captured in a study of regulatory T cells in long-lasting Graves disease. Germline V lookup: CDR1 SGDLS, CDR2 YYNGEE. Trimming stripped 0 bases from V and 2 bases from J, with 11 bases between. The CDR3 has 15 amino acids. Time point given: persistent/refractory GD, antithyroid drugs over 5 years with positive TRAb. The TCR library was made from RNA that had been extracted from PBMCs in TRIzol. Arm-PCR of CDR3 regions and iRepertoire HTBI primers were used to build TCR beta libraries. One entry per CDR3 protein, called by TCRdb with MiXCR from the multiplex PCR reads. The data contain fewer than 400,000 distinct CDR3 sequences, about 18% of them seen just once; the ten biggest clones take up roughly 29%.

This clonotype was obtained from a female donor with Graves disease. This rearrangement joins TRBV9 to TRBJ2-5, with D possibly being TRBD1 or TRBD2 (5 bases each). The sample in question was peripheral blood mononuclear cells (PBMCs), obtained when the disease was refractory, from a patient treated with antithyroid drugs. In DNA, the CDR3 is TGTGCCAGCAGCGTAGGTTGGGGGTTACAAGAGACCCAGTACTTC. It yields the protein CASSVGWGLQETQYF.